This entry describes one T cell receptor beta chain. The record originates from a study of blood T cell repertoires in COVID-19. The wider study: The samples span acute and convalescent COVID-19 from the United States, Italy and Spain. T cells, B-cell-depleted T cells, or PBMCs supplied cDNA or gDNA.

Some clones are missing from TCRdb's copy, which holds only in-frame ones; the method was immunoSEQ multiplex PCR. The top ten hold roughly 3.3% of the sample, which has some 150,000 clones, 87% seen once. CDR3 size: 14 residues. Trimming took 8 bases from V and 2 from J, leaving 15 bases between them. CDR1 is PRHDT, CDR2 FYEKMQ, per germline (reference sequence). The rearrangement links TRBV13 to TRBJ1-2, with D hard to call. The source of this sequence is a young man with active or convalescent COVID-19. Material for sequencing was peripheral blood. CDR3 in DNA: TGTGCCAGCCACGTACGGTTGACAAACTATGGCTACACCTTC. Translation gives CASHVRLTNYGYTF.